This T cell receptor (beta chain) was sequenced in a study of blood T cell repertoires in COVID-19. Study overall: Acute-phase and convalescent COVID-19 samples originated in the United States, Italy and Spain. PBMCs, B-cell-depleted T cells, or T cells provided the cDNA or gDNA that made up the material.

Germline lookup yields CDR1 SGHNT and CDR2 YYREEE (reference sequence). The trim removed 3 bases at V and 2 bases at J, leaving 4 bases unmatched. The CDR3 totals 15 residues. Original methodology: It was from reference gene primer amplification that nucleated cell counts were estimated. Sequencing used immunoSEQ multiplex PCR; TCRdb keeps in-frame clones, though not all of them. V and J calls and clone size are given by that table; D and trimming were obtained from the DNA. There are 430,000 or so clones in the sample; 70% to 90% occur only once, and around 0.92% lies in the top ten. The Seattle patients, enrolled during active infection, were followed longitudinally.

What was sequenced was peripheral blood. The chain couples TRBV5-4 to TRBJ2-5, with TRBD1 identical over 10 bases. This clonotype originated in a man younger than 35 with COVID-19, enrolled during active disease. CDR3 coding DNA: TGTGCCAGCAGCTCCGGACAGGGGGAACAAGAGACCCAGTACTTC. It codes for CASSSGQGEQETQYF.